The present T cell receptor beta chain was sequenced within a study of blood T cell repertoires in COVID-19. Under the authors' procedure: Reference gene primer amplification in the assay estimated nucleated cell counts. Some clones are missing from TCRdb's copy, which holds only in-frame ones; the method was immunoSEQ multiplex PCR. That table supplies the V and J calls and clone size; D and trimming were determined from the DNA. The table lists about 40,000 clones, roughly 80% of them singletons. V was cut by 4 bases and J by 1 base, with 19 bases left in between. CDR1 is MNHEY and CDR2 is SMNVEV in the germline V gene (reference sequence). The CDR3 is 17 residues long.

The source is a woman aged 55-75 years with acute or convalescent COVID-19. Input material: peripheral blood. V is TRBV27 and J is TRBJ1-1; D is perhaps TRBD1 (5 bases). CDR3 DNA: TGTGCCAGCAGTTCCCCCAGTCGGGGGGGTCCGAACACTGAAGCTTTCTTT. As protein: CASSSPSRGGPNTEAFF.